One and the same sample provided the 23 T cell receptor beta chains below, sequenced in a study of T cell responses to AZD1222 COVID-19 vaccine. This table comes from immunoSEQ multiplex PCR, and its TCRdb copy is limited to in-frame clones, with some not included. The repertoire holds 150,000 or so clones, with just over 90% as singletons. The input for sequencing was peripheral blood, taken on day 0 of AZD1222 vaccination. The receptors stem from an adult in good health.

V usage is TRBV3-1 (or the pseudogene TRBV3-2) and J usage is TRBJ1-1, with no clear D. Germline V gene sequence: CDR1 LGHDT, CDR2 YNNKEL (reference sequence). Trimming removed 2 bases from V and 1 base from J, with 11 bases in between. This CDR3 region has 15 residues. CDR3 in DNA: TGTGCCAGCAGCCAACGACCCACAACGAACACTGAAGCTTTCTTT. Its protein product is CASSQRPTTNTEAFF.

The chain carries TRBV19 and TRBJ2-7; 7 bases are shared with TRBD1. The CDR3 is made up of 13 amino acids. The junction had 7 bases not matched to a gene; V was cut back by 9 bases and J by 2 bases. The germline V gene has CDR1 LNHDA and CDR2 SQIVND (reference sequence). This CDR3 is CASQRGGTYEQYF. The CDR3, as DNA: TGTGCCAGCCAAAGAGGGGGCACCTACGAGCAGTACTTC. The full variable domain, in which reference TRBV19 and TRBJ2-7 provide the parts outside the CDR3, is DGGITQSPKYLFRKEGQNVTLSCEQNLNHDAMYWYRQDPGQGLRLIYYSQIVNDFQKGDIAEGYSVSREKKESFPLTVTSAQKNPTAFYLCASQRGGTYEQYFGPGTRLTVT.

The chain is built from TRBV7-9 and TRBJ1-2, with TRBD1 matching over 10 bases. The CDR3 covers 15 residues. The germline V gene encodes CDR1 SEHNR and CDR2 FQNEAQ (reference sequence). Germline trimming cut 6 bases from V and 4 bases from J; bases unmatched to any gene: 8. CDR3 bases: TGTGCCAGCAGGTGGGACAGGGGCACCCCCTATGGCTACACCTTC. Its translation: CASRWDRGTPYGYTF.

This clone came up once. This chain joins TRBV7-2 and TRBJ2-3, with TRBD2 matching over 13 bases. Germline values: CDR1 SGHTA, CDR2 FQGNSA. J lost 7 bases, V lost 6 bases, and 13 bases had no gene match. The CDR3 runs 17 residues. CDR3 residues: CASRPALSTSGGNTQYF. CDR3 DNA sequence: TGTGCCAGCAGGCCGGCCCTTTCGACTAGCGGGGGGAATACGCAGTATTTT.

CDR3 sequence: CAIRRVSGDAYNEQFF. The CDR3 nucleotides are TGTGCCATCAGGAGAGTTAGCGGGGACGCCTACAATGAGCAGTTCTTC. The rearrangement links TRBV10-3 to TRBJ2-1; the match to TRBD2 covers 8 bases. The CDR3 covers 16 residues. Germline loops: CDR1 ENHRY, CDR2 SYGVKD. The V segment lost 6 bases and the J segment 2 bases; nucleotides outside the gene matches: 9.

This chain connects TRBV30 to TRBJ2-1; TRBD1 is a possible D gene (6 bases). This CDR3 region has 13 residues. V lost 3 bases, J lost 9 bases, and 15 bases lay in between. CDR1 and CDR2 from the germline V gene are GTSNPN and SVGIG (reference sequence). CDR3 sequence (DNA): TGTGCCTGGAGGGATACAGGGATGGGTGAGCAGTTCTTC. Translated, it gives CAWRDTGMGEQFF.

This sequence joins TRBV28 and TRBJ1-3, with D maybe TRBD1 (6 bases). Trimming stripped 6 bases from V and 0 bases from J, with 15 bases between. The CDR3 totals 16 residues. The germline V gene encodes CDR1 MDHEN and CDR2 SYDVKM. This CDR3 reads CASSLPGQDSGNTIYF. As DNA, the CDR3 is TGTGCCAGCAGCCTCCCGGGACAAGACTCTGGAAACACCATATATTTT.

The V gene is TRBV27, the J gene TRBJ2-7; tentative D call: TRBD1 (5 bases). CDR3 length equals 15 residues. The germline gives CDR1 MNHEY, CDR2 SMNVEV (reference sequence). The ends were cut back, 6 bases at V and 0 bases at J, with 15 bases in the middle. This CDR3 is CASRTTGHRSYEQYF. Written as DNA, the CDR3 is TGTGCCAGCAGAACAACAGGACATCGCTCCTACGAGCAGTACTTC.

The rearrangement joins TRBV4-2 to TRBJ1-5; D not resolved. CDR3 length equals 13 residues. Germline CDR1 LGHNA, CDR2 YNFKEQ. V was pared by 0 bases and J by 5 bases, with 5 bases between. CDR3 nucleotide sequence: TGTGCCAGCAGCCAAGATCCTTATCAGCCCCAGCATTTT. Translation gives CASSQDPYQPQHF.

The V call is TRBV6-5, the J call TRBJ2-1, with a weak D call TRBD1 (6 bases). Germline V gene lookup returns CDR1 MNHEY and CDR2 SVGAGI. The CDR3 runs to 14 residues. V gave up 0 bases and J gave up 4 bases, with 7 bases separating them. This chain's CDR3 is CASSYSTGYNEQFF. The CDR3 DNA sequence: TGTGCCAGCAGTTACTCTACAGGGTACAATGAGCAGTTCTTC.

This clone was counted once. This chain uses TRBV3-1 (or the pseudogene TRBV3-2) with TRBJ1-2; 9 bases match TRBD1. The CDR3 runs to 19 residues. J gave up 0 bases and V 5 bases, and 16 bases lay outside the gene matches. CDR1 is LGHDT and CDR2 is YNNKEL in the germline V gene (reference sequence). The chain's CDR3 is CASSKRTGVEYSPNYGYTF. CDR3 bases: TGTGCCAGCAGCAAAAGGACAGGGGTTGAATATAGCCCTAACTATGGCTACACCTTC.

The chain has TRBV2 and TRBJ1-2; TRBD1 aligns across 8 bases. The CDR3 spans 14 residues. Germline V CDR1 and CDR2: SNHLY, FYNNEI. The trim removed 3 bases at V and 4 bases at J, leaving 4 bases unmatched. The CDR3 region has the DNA TGTGCCAGCAGTGATTCGGGACAGGCCTATGGCTACACCTTC. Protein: CASSDSGQAYGYTF.

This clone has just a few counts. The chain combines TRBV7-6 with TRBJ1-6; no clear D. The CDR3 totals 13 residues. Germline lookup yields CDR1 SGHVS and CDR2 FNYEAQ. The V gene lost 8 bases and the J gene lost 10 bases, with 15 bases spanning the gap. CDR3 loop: CASARRESSPLHF. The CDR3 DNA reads TGTGCCAGCGCAAGGAGAGAGTCCTCACCCCTCCACTTT.

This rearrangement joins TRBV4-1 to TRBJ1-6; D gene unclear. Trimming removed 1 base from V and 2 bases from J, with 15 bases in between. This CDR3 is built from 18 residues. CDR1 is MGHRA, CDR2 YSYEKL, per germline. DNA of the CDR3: TGCGCCAGCAGCCAAGGAGGCGGGCCGAGGGCCTATAATTCACCCCTCCACTTT. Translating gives CASSQGGGPRAYNSPLHF.

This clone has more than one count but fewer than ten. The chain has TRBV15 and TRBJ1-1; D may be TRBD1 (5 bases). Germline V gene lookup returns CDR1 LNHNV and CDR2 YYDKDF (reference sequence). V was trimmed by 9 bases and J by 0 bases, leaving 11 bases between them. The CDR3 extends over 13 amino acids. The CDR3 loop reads CATSPGVNTEAFF. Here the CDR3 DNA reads TGTGCCACTTCCCCGGGGGTGAACACTGAAGCTTTCTTT.

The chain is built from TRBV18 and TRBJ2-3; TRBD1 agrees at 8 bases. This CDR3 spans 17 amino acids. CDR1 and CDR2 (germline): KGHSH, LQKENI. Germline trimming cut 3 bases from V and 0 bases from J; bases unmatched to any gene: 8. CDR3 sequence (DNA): TGTGCCAGCTCACCGCGTCCCCAGGGGGCGAGCACAGATACGCAGTATTTT. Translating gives CASSPRPQGASTDTQYF.

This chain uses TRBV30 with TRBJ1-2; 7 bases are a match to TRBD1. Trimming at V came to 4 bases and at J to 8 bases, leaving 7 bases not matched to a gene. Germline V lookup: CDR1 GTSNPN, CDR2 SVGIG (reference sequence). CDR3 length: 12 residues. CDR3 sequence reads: CAWMGQFEGYTF. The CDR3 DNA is TGTGCCTGGATGGGACAGTTTGAGGGCTACACCTTC.

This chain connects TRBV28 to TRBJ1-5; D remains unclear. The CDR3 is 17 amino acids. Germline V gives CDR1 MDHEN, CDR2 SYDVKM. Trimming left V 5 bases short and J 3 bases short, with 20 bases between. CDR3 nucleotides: TGTGCCAGCAGTCGACGGGCCCCCTGGAAAAACAATCAGCCCCAGCATTTT. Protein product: CASSRRAPWKNNQPQHF.

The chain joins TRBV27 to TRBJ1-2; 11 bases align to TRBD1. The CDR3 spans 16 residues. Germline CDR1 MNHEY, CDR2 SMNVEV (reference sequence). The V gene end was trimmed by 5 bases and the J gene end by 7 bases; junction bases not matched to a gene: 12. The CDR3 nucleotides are TGTGCCAGCAGTCCCCTGCCCTGGGACAGGGGGGGTGGCTACACCTTC. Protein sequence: CASSPLPWDRGGGYTF.

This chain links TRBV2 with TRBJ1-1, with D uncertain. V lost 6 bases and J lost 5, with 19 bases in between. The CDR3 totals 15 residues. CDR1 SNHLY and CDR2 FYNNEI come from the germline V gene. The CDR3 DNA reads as TGTGCCAGCAGATTTCCGGTTGGCCGAGGGACTGAAGCTTTCTTT. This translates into CASRFPVGRGTEAFF.

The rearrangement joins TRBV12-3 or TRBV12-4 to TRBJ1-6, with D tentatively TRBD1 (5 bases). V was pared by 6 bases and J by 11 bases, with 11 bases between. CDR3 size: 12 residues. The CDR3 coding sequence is TGTGCCAGCAGCTATGTGGGGCCACCCCTCCACTTT. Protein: CASSYVGPPLHF.

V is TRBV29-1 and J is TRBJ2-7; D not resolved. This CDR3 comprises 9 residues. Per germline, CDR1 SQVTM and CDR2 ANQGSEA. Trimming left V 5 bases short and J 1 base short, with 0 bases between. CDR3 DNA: TGCAGCGTTTCCTACGAGCAGTACTTC. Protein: CSVSYEQYF.

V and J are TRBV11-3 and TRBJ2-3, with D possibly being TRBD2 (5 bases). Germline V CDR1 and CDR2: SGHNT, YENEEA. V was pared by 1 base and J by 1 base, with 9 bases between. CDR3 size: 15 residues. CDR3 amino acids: CASSLGGGGTDTQYF. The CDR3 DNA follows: TGTGCCAGCAGCTTAGGAGGAGGTGGCACAGATACGCAGTATTTT. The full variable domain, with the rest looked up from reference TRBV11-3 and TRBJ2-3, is EAGVVQSPRYKIIEKKQPVAFWCNPISGHNTLYWYLQNLGQGPELLIRYENEEAVDDSQLPKDRFSAERLKGVDSTLKIQPAELGDSAVYLCASSLGGGGTDTQYFGPGTRLTVL.